This T cell receptor (beta chain) was found in a study of blood T cell repertoires in COVID-19. About the research overall: Sources were T cells, B-cell-depleted T cells, or PBMCs; the material itself was cDNA or gDNA.

Assay used: immunoSEQ multiplex PCR; TCRdb lists only in-frame clones, some missing. This sample has some 90,000 clones, with roughly nine tenths found just once. The CDR3 loop spans 14 amino acids. Germline loops: CDR1 LGHDT, CDR2 YNNKEL (reference sequence). V was trimmed by 2 bases and J by 1 base, leaving 6 bases between them. Enrollment of patients from Seattle took place during active infection, with longitudinal follow-up. The V gene is TRBV3-1 (or the pseudogene TRBV3-2), the J gene TRBJ1-3; D is unresolved. The sequencing sample was made of peripheral blood. The source of this sequence is a woman in her fifties or sixties with COVID-19, enrolled during active disease. CDR3 DNA sequence: TGTGCCAGCAGCCAAACATCGTCTGGAAACACCATATATTTT. It specifies CASSQTSSGNTIYF.